This entry features one TCR beta chain sequence. Its cognate antigen has yet to be identified. The cohort consisted of 650 to 700 healthy bone marrow donors. At the time of sampling, every cohort member was nominally healthy, though immune exposures that went unrecorded were likely present. The donor was CMV seronegative and was included in the group of a few hundred seronegative cohort members. Every donor gave a peripheral blood sample, and the peripheral blood mononuclear cells from that sample were used for TCR beta sequencing. The Qiagen DNeasy Blood Extraction Kit was used to extract genomic DNA from the blood cell samples. The library was prepared using the immunoSEQ multiplex PCR assay. For the multiplex PCR, a mixture combining 60 forward primers for TCR Vbeta segments and 13 reverse primers for TCR Jbeta segments was used. The CDR3 region of rearranged TCR beta genes was amplified from genomic DNA by a multiplex PCR assay. On the Illumina HiSeq System, the amplified TCR beta libraries were sequenced as 87-base-pair reads. As for the original processing: A later analysis counted some 80 million unique TCR beta chains across the 666 repertoires, and 10 million to 12 million of these chains were shared by at least two donors. Raw reads were error-corrected and collapsed into unique sequences by a nearest-neighbor algorithm in which closely related sequences were merged to remove PCR and sequencing errors. Alignment of CDR3 sequences to IMGT reference sequences was used to assign V, D and J gene segments. For a sequence to be retained, a match of at least six nucleotides to both a V gene segment and a J gene segment was required. Rearrangements were called productive when the CDR3 lacked stop codons and stayed in frame with V and J; all others were non-productive. CDR3 was defined by IMGT convention, running from the second conserved V-encoded cysteine to the conserved J-encoded phenylalanine. In an earlier analysis of roughly 610 of the donors, sequences lacking an unambiguous match to a single V gene segment were excluded. In an earlier analysis of some 590 of the donors, a V segment was called functional when productive rearrangements were above 56.7%, and segregating when the standard deviation between donors exceeded 5%. A statistical classification framework was developed to diagnose cytomegalovirus status using the catalog of TCR beta chain sequences. A later analysis assigned V and J genes by comparing TCR nucleotide sequences with IMGT/GENE-DB human TR gene sequences. A later analysis assigned CDR3 sequences and most-parsimonious VDJ recombination scenarios with the TCRdist pipeline. A later analysis defined each TCR beta chain by its CDR3 amino acid sequence plus V-gene family, and excluded reads lacking a unique V-gene family. As a way to deal with suspected cross-contamination and a sequencing artifact, a later analysis dropped under 600 nucleotide sequences that were highly shared and had low generation probability. In a later analysis, a clonal expansion index for each public chain was calculated from normalized within-repertoire ranks of inferred template counts. Generation probabilities in a later analysis came from a VDJ recombination model fitted to out-of-frame rearrangements, and those results were checked against IGoR. A later analysis scored TCR-TCR, TCR-HLA and TCR-CMV co-occurrence with hypergeometric tests, applying a repertoire-size bias correction to TCR pairs. A later analysis estimated false discovery rates by permuting HLA or CMV assignments 20 times. A later analysis grouped co-occurring TCRs with DBSCAN, adding TCRdist sequence similarity when clustering within HLA-allele-positive subsets. Co-occurrence clustering excluded repertoires with fewer than 30,000 or more than 120,000 public chains, plus five with anomalous nucleotide sharing. TCRdb took this table from immuneACCESS and kept in-frame rearrangements with V and J called. Such tables lack part of the clones; where checked against another copy, unresolved V genes explain under half of the gap, and the rest is unexplained. V and J calls and clone size follow that table, whereas D and trimming were derived from the DNA. The data table for this sample lists some 75,000 clones. The ten top clones hold around 5% of the sample.

The data derive from a study of cytomegalovirus exposure and HLA in healthy donors (TCRdb year 2017). Context from the whole study: According to an earlier analysis of several hundred of the donors, some 170 million T cells yielded some 110 million unique TCR beta sequences and about 300 Gb of sequence data. Donor age, sex, ethnicity and CMV serostatus were collected together with the repertoire data. A later genetic analysis used genome-wide SNP genotypes for about three fifths of the 666 donors, treating that subset as a discovery cohort. The number of donors typed differed by locus, with about 629-640 for A, B, C, DRB1 and DQB1, roughly 520 for DQA1, about 610 for DPA1, and 450 to 480 for DPB1. The study used immunosequencing to profile the T cell repertoires of 666 subjects and linked those repertoires to cytomegalovirus serostatus. An early release that covered about 600 HLA-typed donors contained approximately 300 gigabases of sequencing data and 75 million to 100 million unique TCR sequences. To decide whether each TCR beta V gene segment behaved as functional or pseudogenic, an earlier analysis of approximately 620 of the donors relied on high-throughput TCR beta sequencing. Across about 380 genotyped donors of the cohort, an average of 235,054 unique TCR beta nucleotide sequences per donor were sequenced, and roughly a sixth of those sequences were non-productive. Among the roughly 400 genotyped donors, 81% belonged to the genetic ancestry cluster associated with self-reported Caucasian donors. To study patterns of TCR occurrence, a later analysis re-analyzed previously published TCR beta repertoires from 650 to 750 donors and added high-resolution HLA genotyping. Class I and class II HLA loci were covered by the typing at four-digit resolution. In the later analysis, no new phenotypic data were used to find candidate immune exposures; instead, reliance was placed on TCR beta sequences and their occurrence across donors. Four or five DR-DQ haplotypes were treated as single units for association and clustering because of strong linkage in the cohort. Besides the first cohort of 500 to 700 subjects, a separate validation cohort made up of 120 different subjects was used. Every repertoire in the discovery cohort had been generated on one and the same sequencing platform. The aim of the study was to test whether cataloging public T cell receptors could identify signatures of past pathogen exposure. To predict cytomegalovirus infection status, the study brought together high-throughput TCR immunosequencing, statistical association of individual TCRs with disease status, and machine learning.

Overall results and qualifications from the work: An association between a missense DCLRE1C variant and V-gene and J-gene trimming of TCR beta chains was found in a later genetic analysis and replicated in an independent cohort. In both the original and validation cohorts, the classifier was reported to diagnose cytomegalovirus status with high specificity and sensitivity. Presence/absence analyses assumed roughly uniform sequencing depth across donors, an assumption that may not hold. In a later analysis, most CMV-associated TCR beta chains were found to appear HLA-restricted, with HLA associations seemingly driven largely by CMV exposure. At a false discovery rate of 0.05, a later analysis linked 16,000 or so TCR beta sequences to specific HLA alleles. In an earlier analysis of approximately 590 of the donors, most TCR beta V segments were observed in productive rearrangements about 87% or about 30% of the time, broadly matching IMGT annotations. This cohort had only TCR beta chains sequenced, and the lack of alpha or paired-chain data limited which features could be detected. Because some donors lacked HLA typing at each locus, the association tests relied only on the typed subset. A group of highly shared sequence variants was considered likely to be a technical artifact of the sequencing pipeline. A total of roughly 160 TCR beta chains were listed by the study as associated with cytomegalovirus. Because counts were too low, 15 to 20 rarely observed V segments, including chromosome 9 orphons, were excluded from the earlier analysis of 587 of the donors. In a later analysis, HLA-associated TCR beta chains were found to be more clonally expanded and to have lower generation probabilities than equally common non-associated chains. The authors suggested that the approach could potentially be generalized to other disease states and immunological phenotypes. When HLA alleles, especially DR and DQ, strongly co-occurred, attributing TCR associations to individual alleles was difficult. A further reported finding was that TCR beta sequences accurately predicted the HLA-A and HLA-B alleles for most subjects in the first cohort. A later analysis reported that several top co-occurrence clusters appeared linked to parvovirus B19, influenza, CMV and Epstein-Barr virus. According to a later genetic analysis, donors in an Asian-associated ancestry cluster had fewer N-insertions in productive TCRs than the approximately 670-donor mean. In vitro tests confirmed that a few of the cytomegalovirus-associated TCR beta chains recognize cytomegalovirus antigens. CMV serostatus was the only immune exposure information available for the cohort. Correlated functional status among segregating V segments might reflect linkage disequilibrium, but an unknown experimental factor could not be ruled out. In a later analysis, TCR association rates were found to vary across HLA loci, with the most associated TCRs seen for DRB1 alleles and the fewest for HLA-C alleles. Most TCR sequences were observed very rarely across donors, whereas some public TCRs were present in many individuals.

Sequencing was performed on PBMCs. This receptor was obtained from a man between 40 and 49 years old in good health and CMV-seronegative.

The sequence in DNA is TGTGCCTCCGGCGGGAATCAGCCCCAGCATTTT. Translated, it gives CASGGNQPQHF. Recombination joined TRBV30 with TRBJ1-5, with the identity of the D gene unclear. V is pared back by 7 bases and J by 4 bases, with 8 bases lying between the germline termini. Per the germline V gene (reference sequence), GTSNPN is the CDR1 and SVGIG is the CDR2. The CDR3 runs 11 amino acids, cysteine and phenylalanine included. Only the CDR3 DNA stays, 33 bases, in frame from base 1. The entire variable domain, with the stretches around the CDR3 drawn from the reference TRBV30 and TRBJ1-5 proteins, is SQTIHQWPATLVQPVGSPLSLECTVEGTSNPNLYWYRQAAGRGLQLLFYSVGIGQISSEVPQNLSASRPQDRQFILSSKKLLLSDSGFYLCASGGNQPQHFGDGTRLSIL.